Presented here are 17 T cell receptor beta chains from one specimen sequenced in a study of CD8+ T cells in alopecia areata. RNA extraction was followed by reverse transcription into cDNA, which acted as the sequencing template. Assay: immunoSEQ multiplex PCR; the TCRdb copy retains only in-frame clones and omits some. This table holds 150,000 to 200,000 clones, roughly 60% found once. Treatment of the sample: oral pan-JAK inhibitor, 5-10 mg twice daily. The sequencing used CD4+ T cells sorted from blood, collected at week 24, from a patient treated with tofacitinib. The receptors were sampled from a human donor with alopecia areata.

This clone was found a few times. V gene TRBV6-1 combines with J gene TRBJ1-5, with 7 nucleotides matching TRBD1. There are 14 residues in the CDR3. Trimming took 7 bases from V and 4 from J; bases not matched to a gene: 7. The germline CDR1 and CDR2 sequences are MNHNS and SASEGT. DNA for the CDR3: TGTGCCAGCAACCCGGGACAGTCTAATCAGCCCCAGCATTTT. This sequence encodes CASNPGQSNQPQHF.

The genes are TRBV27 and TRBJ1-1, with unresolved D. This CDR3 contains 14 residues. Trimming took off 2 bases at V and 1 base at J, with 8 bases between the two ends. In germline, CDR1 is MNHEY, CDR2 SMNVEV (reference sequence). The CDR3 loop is CASSLQGGNTEAFF. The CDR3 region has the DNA TGTGCCAGCAGTTTACAAGGAGGGAACACTGAAGCTTTCTTT.

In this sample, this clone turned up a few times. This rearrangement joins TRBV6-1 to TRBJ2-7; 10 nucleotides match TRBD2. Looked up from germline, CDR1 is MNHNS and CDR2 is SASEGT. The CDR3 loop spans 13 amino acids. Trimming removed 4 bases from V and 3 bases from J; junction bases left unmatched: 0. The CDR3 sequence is CASSASGGYEQYF. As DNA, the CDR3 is TGTGCCAGCAGTGCTAGCGGGGGCTACGAGCAGTACTTC.

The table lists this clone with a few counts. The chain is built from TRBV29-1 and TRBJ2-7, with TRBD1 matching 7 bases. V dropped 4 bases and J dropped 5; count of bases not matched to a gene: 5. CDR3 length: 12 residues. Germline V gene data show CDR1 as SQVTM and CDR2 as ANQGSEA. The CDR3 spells CSVGQGDHEQYF. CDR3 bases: TGCAGCGTTGGCCAGGGGGACCACGAGCAGTACTTC.

CDR3 in amino acids: CASSPERVAQYF. CDR3 in DNA: TGTGCCAGCTCACCAGAGCGGGTTGCGCAGTATTTT. V and J are TRBV18 and TRBJ2-3; tentative D call: TRBD2 (6 bases). This CDR3 contains 12 residues. Germline V lookup: CDR1 KGHSH, CDR2 LQKENI. The ends were cut back, 2 bases at V and 10 bases at J, with 10 bases in the middle.

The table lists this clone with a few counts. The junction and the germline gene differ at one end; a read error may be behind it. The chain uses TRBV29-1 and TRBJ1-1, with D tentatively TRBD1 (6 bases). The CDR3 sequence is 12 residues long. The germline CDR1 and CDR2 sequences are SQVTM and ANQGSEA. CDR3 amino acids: CSVEGGTDEAFF. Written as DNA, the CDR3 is TGCAGCGTGGAAGGGGGGACCGACGAAGCTTTCTTT. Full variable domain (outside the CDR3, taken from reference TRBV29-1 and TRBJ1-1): SAVISQKPSRDICQRGTSLTIQCQVDSQVTMMFWYRQQPGQSLTLIATANQGSEATYESGFVIDKFPISRPNLTFSTLTVSNMSPEDSSIYLCSVEGGTDEAFFGQGTRLTVV.

The CDR3 sequence: CSTRQGAHEQYF. The CDR3 nucleotides read TGCAGCACTAGACAGGGGGCACACGAGCAGTACTTC. The chain carries TRBV29-1 and TRBJ2-7, with 10 bases fitting TRBD1. CDR1 is SQVTM and CDR2 is ANQGSEA in the germline V gene. The CDR3 is 12 residues long. V trimming: 8 bases; J trimming: 5 bases; junction bases outside the gene matches: 6.

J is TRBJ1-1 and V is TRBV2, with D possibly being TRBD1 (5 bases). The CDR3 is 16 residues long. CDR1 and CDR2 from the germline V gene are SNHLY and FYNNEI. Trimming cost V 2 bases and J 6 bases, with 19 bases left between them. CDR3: CASSELSGGGNPEAFF. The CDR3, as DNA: TGTGCCAGCAGTGAATTAAGTGGCGGGGGGAATCCTGAAGCTTTCTTT.

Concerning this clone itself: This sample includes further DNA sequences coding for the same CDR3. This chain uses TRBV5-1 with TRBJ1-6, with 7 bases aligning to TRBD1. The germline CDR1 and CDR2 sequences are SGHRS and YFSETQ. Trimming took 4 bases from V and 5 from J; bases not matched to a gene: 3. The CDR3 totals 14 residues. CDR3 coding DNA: TGCGCCAGCAGCCTCGGACAGGATAATTCACCCCTCCACTTT. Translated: CASSLGQDNSPLHF.

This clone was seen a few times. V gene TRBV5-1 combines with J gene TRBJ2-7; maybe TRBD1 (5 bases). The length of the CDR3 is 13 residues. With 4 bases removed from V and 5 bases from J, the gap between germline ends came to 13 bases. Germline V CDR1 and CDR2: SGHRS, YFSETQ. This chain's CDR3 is CASSVTRVHEQYF. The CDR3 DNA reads TGCGCCAGCAGCGTTACCAGGGTCCACGAGCAGTACTTC.

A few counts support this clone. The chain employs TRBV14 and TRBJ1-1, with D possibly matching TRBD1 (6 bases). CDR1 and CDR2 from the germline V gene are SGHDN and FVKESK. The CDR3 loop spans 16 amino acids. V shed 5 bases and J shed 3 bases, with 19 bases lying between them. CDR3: CASSSSITGQYTEAFF. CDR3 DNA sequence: TGTGCCAGCAGCTCCTCAATAACGGGACAATACACTGAAGCTTTCTTT.

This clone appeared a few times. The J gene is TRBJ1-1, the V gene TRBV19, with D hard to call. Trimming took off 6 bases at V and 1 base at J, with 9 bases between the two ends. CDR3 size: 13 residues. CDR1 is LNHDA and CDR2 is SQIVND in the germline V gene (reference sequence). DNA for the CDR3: TGTGCCAGTAGCTCTACACGGAACACTGAAGCTTTCTTT. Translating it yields CASSSTRNTEAFF. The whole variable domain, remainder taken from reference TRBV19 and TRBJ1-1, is DGGITQSPKYLFRKEGQNVTLSCEQNLNHDAMYWYRQDPGQGLRLIYYSQIVNDFQKGDIAEGYSVSREKKESFPLTVTSAQKNPTAFYLCASSSTRNTEAFFGQGTRLTVV.

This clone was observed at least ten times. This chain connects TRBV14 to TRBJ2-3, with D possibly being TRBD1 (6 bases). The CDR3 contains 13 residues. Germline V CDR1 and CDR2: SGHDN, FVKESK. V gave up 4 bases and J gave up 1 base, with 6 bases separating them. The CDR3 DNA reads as TGTGCCAGCAGCCGGGGGCGCACAGATACGCAGTATTTT. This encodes CASSRGRTDTQYF.

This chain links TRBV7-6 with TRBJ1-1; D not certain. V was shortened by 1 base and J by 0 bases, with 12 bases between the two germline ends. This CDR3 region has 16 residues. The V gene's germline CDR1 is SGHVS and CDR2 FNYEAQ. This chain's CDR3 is CASSLGAGPMNTEAFF. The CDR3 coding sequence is TGTGCCAGCAGCTTAGGGGCAGGTCCGATGAACACTGAAGCTTTCTTT. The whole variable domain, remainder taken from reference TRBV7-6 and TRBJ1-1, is GAGVSQSPRYKVTKRGQDVALRCDPISGHVSLYWYRQALGQGPEFLTYFNYEAQQDKSGLPNDRFSAERPEGSISTLTIQRTEQRDSAMYRCASSLGAGPMNTEAFFGQGTRLTVV.

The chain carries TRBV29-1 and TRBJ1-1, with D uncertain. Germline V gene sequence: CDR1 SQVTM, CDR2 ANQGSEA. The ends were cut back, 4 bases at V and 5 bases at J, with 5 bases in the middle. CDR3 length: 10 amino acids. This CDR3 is CSVAETEAFF. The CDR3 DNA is TGCAGCGTTGCTGAAACTGAAGCTTTCTTT.

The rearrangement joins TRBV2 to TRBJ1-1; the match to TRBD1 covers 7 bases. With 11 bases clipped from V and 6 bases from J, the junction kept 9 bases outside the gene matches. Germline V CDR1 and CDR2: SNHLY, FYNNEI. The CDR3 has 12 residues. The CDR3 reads CAGGTERAEAFF. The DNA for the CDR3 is TGTGCCGGGGGGACAGAGCGCGCTGAAGCTTTCTTT.

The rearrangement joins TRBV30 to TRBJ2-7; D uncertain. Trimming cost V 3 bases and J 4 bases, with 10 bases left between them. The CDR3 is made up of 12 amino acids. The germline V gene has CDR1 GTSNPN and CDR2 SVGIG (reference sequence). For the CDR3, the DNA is TGTGCCTGGAGCCTGGGTTCGTACGAGCAGTACTTC. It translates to CAWSLGSYEQYF.